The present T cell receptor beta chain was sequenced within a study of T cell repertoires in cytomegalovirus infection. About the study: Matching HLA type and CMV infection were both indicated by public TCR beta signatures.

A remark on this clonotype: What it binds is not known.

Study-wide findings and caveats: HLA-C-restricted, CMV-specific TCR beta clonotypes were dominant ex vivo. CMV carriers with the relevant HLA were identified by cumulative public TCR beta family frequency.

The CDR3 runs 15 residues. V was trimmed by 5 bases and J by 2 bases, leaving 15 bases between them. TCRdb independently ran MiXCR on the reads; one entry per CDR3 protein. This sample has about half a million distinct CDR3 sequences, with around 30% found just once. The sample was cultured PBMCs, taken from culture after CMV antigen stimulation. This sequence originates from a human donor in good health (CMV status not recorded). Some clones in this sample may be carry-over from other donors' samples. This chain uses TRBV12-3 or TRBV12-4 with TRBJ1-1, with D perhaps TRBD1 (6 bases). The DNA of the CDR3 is TGTGCCAGCAGTAAAATACAGGGAGTTAACACTGAAGCTTTCTTT. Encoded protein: CASSKIQGVNTEAFF.